These 21 T cell receptor beta chains came from one sample sequenced in a study of cytomegalovirus exposure and HLA in healthy donors. Vbeta (60) and Jbeta (13) primers were used in the PCR. The assay was immunoSEQ multiplex PCR, and TCRdb's table has in-frame clones only and misses some. The table lists fewer than 130,000 clones, about three quarters of them singletons. The source material was PBMCs. These receptors all come from a woman in her fifties or sixties in good health and CMV-seropositive.

The chain couples TRBV27 to TRBJ1-2; TRBD1 might be the D (6 bases). CDR1 MNHEY and CDR2 SMNVEV come from the germline V gene (reference sequence). V lost 1 base and J lost 7, with 13 bases in between. The CDR3 has 14 amino acids. The DNA for the CDR3 is TGTGCCAGCAGTTTATATCGGGGGGCCGGTGGCTACACCTTC. Its translation: CASSLYRGAGGYTF.

This chain joins TRBV14 and TRBJ2-1; maybe TRBD1 (6 bases). The CDR3 runs to 14 residues. V lost 3 bases and J 4 bases, leaving 10 bases between the germline ends. Germline CDR1 reads SGHDN; CDR2 reads FVKESK. The CDR3, as DNA: TGTGCCAGCAGCCAGGGGACATCATACAATGAGCAGTTCTTC. It is translated as CASSQGTSYNEQFF.

Details on this clone: Other DNA sequences of this sample code for an identical CDR3. The chain joins TRBV25-1 to TRBJ2-7, with 10 bases lining up with TRBD2. Unmatched junction bases numbered 10, after V lost 5 bases and J lost 6 bases. The germline CDR1 and CDR2 sequences are MGHDK and SYGVNS. This CDR3 is built from 15 residues. CDR3 sequence reads: CASSLLAGAGLEQYF. The CDR3 DNA is TGTGCCAGCAGTCTCCTAGCGGGAGCTGGTCTCGAGCAGTACTTC.

This clone was detected many times. The gene calls are TRBV7-9 and TRBJ2-3; a possible D gene is TRBD2 (5 bases). The CDR3 has 16 amino acids. Germline V gives CDR1 SEHNR, CDR2 FQNEAQ (reference sequence). Trimming cost V 2 bases and J 0 bases, with 12 bases left between them. The CDR3 sequence is CASSLILGASTDTQYF. The DNA of the CDR3 is TGTGCCAGCAGCTTAATTCTGGGAGCTAGCACAGATACGCAGTATTTT.

The sample holds one count of this clone. The V gene is TRBV9, the J gene TRBJ1-6; weak D call: TRBD1 (5 bases). V gave up 1 base and J gave up 7 bases, with 9 bases separating them. The CDR3 has 14 residues. Germline-derived CDR1 and CDR2 are SGDLS and YYNGEE. The CDR3 bases are TGTGCCAGCAGCGTACAGGCAGGGAATTCACCCCTCCACTTT. This encodes CASSVQAGNSPLHF.

The chain recombines TRBV7-3 with TRBJ2-2; TRBD2 matches 12 bases. The CDR3 runs 16 residues. In germline, CDR1 is SGHTA, CDR2 FQGTGA. Trimming took 5 bases from V and 4 from J; bases not matched to a gene: 5. In nucleotides, the CDR3 is TGTGCCAGCAGCCCAAGACTAGCGGGAGTCACCGGGGAGCTGTTTTTT. Translated, it gives CASSPRLAGVTGELFF. The whole variable domain, filled in from reference TRBV7-3 and TRBJ2-2, reads GAGVSQTPSNKVTEKGKYVELRCDPISGHTALYWYRQSLGQGPEFLIYFQGTGAADDSGLPNDRFFAVRPEGSVSTLKIQRTERGDSAVYLCASSPRLAGVTGELFFGEGSRLTVL.

The rearrangement uses TRBV7-2 and TRBJ2-7; 11 bases align to TRBD2. Looked up from germline, CDR1 is SGHTA and CDR2 is FQGNSA. The junction had 7 bases not matched to a gene; V was cut back by 1 base and J by 5 bases. CDR3 length: 16 residues. CDR3 sequence: CASSLVIAGGPHEQYF. DNA of the CDR3: TGTGCCAGCAGCTTAGTGATAGCGGGAGGGCCCCACGAGCAGTACTTC.

Worth noting for this clone: Germline is not matched at one junction end, which may reflect a read error. The rearrangement links TRBV7-9 to TRBJ2-7; 10 positions agree with TRBD2. CDR3 length: 16 amino acids. Germline V gene sequence: CDR1 SEHNR, CDR2 FQNEAQ (reference sequence). CDR3 amino acids: CSSSLELAGAFYEQYF. CDR3 sequence (DNA): TGTTCCAGCAGCTTAGAGCTAGCGGGGGCCTTTTACGAGCAGTACTTC.

V gene TRBV5-1 combines with J gene TRBJ2-6; 8 bases match TRBD2. V gave up 0 bases and J gave up 0 bases; unmatched junction bases: 11. Germline values: CDR1 SGHRS, CDR2 YFSETQ. CDR3 length: 20 residues. This chain's CDR3 is CASSLVPVAGPLSGANVLTF. CDR3 DNA sequence: TGCGCCAGCAGCTTGGTTCCTGTAGCGGGGCCCCTCTCTGGGGCCAACGTCCTGACTTTC.

This clone was detected a few times. This chain links TRBV7-9 with TRBJ1-4; TRBD1 is a possible D gene (6 bases). In germline, CDR1 is SEHNR, CDR2 FQNEAQ (reference sequence). The CDR3 length is 13 residues. V gave up 10 bases and J gave up 2 bases, with 11 bases separating them. CDR3 nucleotide sequence: TGTGCCACCACGGACAGCACTAATGAAAAACTGTTTTTT. It yields the protein CATTDSTNEKLFF.

This clone appeared a few times. The V gene is TRBV7-9, the J gene TRBJ2-5, with TRBD2 identical over 7 bases. Germline values: CDR1 SEHNR, CDR2 FQNEAQ (reference sequence). The ends lost 0 bases at V and 4 bases at J; junction bases unmatched: 11. The CDR3 is 17 amino acids. In DNA, the CDR3 is TGTGCCAGCAGCTTAGCGAGGGCGGGAGAAAGATTAGAGACCCAGTACTTC. It is translated as CASSLARAGERLETQYF.

The rearrangement links TRBV5-1 to TRBJ2-3; weak D call: TRBD2 (6 bases). From germline, CDR1 is SGHRS and CDR2 YFSETQ. The CDR3 has 17 amino acids. V was clipped by 0 bases and J by 6 bases, with 20 bases between them. The CDR3 bases are TGCGCCAGCAGCTTGGGATCGGGAGCGAGGCGAGGCGATACGCAGTATTTT. Its translation: CASSLGSGARRGDTQYF.

The rearrangement joins TRBV19 to TRBJ2-1; TRBD2 matches 8 bases. CDR1 and CDR2 (germline): LNHDA, SQIVND (reference sequence). The CDR3 extends over 14 amino acids. V trimming: 5 bases; J trimming: 9 bases; junction bases outside the gene matches: 9. The CDR3 DNA follows: TGTGCCAGTAGTTGGAGCGGGAGTCTTGGTGAGCAGTTCTTC. Protein product: CASSWSGSLGEQFF. The entire variable domain, with the rest obtained from reference TRBV19 and TRBJ2-1, is as follows: DGGITQSPKYLFRKEGQNVTLSCEQNLNHDAMYWYRQDPGQGLRLIYYSQIVNDFQKGDIAEGYSVSREKKESFPLTVTSAQKNPTAFYLCASSWSGSLGEQFFGPGTRLTVL.

This clone appeared a single time. The rearrangement joins TRBV11-2 to TRBJ2-7; no definite D call. V lost 3 bases and J 1 base, leaving 7 bases between the germline ends. This CDR3 has 13 residues. Germline V gene data show CDR1 as SGHAT and CDR2 as FQNNGV. CDR3 sequence: CASSFGLSYEQYF. The CDR3, as DNA: TGTGCCAGCAGCTTCGGGTTGTCCTACGAGCAGTACTTC.

This clone was seen more than once but under ten times. The chain has TRBV4-1 and TRBJ2-1; TRBD1 matches at 9 bases. Per germline, CDR1 MGHRA and CDR2 YSYEKL. Trimming took 0 bases from V and 14 from J; bases not matched to a gene: 8. This CDR3 spans 14 amino acids. CDR3 DNA sequence: TGCGCCAGCAGCCAAGAAAGGGTTGGGGACAGGGAGTTCTTC. This encodes CASSQERVGDREFF.

The chain couples TRBV18 to TRBJ1-1, with 8 nucleotides matching TRBD1. This CDR3 contains 16 residues. Germline V lookup: CDR1 KGHSH, CDR2 LQKENI. The V and J ends lost 5 bases and 6 bases, in that order; junction bases with no gene match: 14. The CDR3 bases are TGTGCCAGCTCAACCCCCCGGGACAGGCGCCTGGCTGAAGCTTTCTTT. Encoded protein: CASSTPRDRRLAEAFF.

This clone was detected once. The V call is TRBV20-1, the J call TRBJ2-1, with D tentatively TRBD2 (6 bases). Deletions cut 8 bases from V and 11 bases from J, with 13 bases between. There are 10 residues in the CDR3. Germline CDR1 reads DFQATT; CDR2 reads SNEGSKA (reference sequence). DNA of the CDR3: TGCAGTCCGGGGACTGGACAGCAGTTCTTC. Encoded protein: CSPGTGQQFF.

The rearrangement uses TRBV18 and TRBJ1-5; D is undetermined. Per the germline V gene, CDR1 is KGHSH and CDR2 is LQKENI. CDR3 length: 15 amino acids. V dropped 6 bases and J dropped 0 bases, with 12 bases sitting between them. The CDR3 coding sequence is TGTGCCAGCTCTGACATGGGCAGTAGCAATCAGCCCCAGCATTTT. Translation gives CASSDMGSSNQPQHF. Variable domain in full (rest from reference TRBV18 and TRBJ1-5): NAGVMQNPRHLVRRRGQEARLRCSPMKGHSHVYWYRQLPEEGLKFMVYLQKENIIDESGMPKERFSAEFPKEGPSILRIQQVVRGDSAAYFCASSDMGSSNQPQHFGDGTRLSIL.

This CDR3 reads CASSLLGRASYNEQFF. CDR3 bases: TGTGCCAGCAGCTTACTCGGGCGGGCCTCCTACAATGAGCAGTTCTTC. V usage is TRBV7-3 and J usage is TRBJ2-1; D might be TRBD2 (5 bases). Germline-derived CDR1 and CDR2 are SGHTA and FQGTGA. Between the trimmed V and J ends, which lost 2 bases and 0 bases, there was a span of 11 bases. The length of the CDR3 is 16 residues.

This clone has just a few counts. The chain couples TRBV29-1 to TRBJ2-1; TRBD2 matches at 11 bases. Per the germline V gene, CDR1 is SQVTM and CDR2 is ANQGSEA. With V trimmed by 7 bases and J by 9 bases, 11 bases remained unmatched. The CDR3 covers 14 residues. DNA for the CDR3: TGCAGCGCAAGATTAGCGGGAGGGCCGGTTGAGCAGTTCTTC. It codes for CSARLAGGPVEQFF.

V is TRBV7-2 and J is TRBJ2-7; 7 bases align to TRBD2. This CDR3 is built from 15 residues. Germline CDR1 SGHTA, CDR2 FQGNSA. V trimming: 3 bases; J trimming: 4 bases; junction bases outside the gene matches: 9. CDR3 sequence (DNA): TGTGCCAGCAGCTTCGTGCTTTTCGGGGGGTACGAGCAGTACTTC. Residues: CASSFVLFGGYEQYF.